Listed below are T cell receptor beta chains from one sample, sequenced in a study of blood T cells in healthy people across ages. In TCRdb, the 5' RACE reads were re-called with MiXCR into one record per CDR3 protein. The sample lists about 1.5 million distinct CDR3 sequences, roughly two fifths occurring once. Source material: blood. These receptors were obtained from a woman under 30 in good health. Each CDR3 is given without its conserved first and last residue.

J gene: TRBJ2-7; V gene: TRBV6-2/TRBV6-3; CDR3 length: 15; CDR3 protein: ASSYSTKPFISYEQY
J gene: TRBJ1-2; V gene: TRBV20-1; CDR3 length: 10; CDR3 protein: SANRQGYGYT
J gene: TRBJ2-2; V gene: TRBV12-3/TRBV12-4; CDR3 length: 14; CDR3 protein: ASSLSTGGNTGELF
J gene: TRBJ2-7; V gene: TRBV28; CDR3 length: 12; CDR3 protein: ASRTTASSYEQY
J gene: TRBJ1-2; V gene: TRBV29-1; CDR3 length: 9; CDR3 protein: SVITLDGYT
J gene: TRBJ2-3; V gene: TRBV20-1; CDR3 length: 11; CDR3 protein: SGEAGGIDTQY
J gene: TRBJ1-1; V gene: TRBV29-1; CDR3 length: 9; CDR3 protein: SVQGSDEAF
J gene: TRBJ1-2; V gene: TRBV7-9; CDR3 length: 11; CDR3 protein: ASSSGTAYGYT
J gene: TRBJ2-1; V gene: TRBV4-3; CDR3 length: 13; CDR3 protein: ASSRGRSSYNEQF
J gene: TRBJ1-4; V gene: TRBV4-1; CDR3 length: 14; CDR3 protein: ASSGRDRRPNEKLF
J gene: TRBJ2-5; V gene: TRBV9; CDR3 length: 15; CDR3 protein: ASSAHNGRGNQETQY
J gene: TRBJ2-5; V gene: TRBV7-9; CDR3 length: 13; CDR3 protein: ASSLATSFQETQY
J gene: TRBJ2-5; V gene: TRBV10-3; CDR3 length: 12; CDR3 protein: AISWTGGKETQY
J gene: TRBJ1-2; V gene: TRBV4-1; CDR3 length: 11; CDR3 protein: ASSPLGYYGYT
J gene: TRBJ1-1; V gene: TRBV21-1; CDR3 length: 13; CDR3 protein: ASSKGATTHTEAF
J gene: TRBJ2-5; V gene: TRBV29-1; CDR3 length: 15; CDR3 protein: SVEETRTGGPQETQY
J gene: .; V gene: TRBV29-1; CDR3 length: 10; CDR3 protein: SVEAMGETQY
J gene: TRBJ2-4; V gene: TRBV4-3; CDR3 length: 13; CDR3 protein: ASSSLQGGSYGQY
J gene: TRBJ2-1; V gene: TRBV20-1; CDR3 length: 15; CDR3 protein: SARFHKGTSGYNEQF
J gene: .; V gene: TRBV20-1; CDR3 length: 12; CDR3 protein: SAHRTGAYNEQY
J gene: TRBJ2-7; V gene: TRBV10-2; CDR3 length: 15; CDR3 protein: ASRGLAGYTSPYEQY
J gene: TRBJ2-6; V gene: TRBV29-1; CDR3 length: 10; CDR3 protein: SATQGANVLT
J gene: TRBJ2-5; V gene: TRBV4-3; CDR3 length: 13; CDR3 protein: ASSQGSGHRETQY
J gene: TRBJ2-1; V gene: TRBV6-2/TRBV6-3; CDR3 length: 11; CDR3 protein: ASSPDAYNERF
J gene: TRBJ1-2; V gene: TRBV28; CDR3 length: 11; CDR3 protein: ASNGQGGHGYT
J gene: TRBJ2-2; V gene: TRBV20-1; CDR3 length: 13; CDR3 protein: SARVRTGRTGELF
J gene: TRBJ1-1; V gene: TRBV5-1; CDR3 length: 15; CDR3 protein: ASSSGQGARLGTEAF
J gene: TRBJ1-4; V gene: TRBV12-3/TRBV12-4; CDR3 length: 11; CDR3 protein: ASSTDDRGKLF